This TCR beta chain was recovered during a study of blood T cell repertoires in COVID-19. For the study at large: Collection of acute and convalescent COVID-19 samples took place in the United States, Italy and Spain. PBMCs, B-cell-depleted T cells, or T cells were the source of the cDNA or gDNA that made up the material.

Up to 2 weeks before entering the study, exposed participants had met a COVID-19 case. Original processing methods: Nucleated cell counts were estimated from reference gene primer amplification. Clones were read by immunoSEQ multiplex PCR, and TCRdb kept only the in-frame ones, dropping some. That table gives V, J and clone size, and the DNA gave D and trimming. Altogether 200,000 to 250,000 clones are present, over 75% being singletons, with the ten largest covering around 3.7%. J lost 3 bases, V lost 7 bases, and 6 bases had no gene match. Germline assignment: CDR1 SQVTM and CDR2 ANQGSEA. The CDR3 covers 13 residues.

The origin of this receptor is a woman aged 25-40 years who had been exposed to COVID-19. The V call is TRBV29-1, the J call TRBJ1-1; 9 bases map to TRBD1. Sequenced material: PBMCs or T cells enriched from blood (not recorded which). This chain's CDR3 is CSAKTGGDTEAFF. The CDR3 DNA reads TGCAGCGCAAAGACAGGGGGTGACACTGAAGCTTTCTTT. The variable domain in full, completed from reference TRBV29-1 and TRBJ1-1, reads SAVISQKPSRDICQRGTSLTIQCQVDSQVTMMFWYRQQPGQSLTLIATANQGSEATYESGFVIDKFPISRPNLTFSTLTVSNMSPEDSSIYLCSAKTGGDTEAFFGQGTRLTVV.